This T cell receptor beta chain was profiled in a study of Graves' ophthalmopathy and Graves' hyperthyroidism. Regarding the study as a whole: Ophthalmopathy progression was predicted by the model at about 70% sensitivity and less than 80% specificity. Researchers report that a 13-signature model separated ophthalmopathy from stable hyperthyroidism, posting less than 90% sensitivity and about 80% specificity.

Per germline, CDR1 SGHTA and CDR2 FQGNSA. The CDR3 totals 14 residues. RNA transcripts yielded amplified TCR beta CDR3 regions. After a first-round RT-PCR with HTBI primers, a second-round multiplex PCR was run. One entry per CDR3 protein results from TCRdb running MiXCR on the multiplex PCR reads. The sample records about 480,000 distinct CDR3 sequences, about an eighth being singletons. Comment on this clonotype: Its antigen is currently unknown. This may stem from a read error, because a much larger clone lies one nucleotide away.

Enrollment excluded any patients with other autoimmune diseases, uncontrolled infections, pregnancy or lactation. The authors isolated PBMCs from about 10 ml of fresh peripheral blood. The gene calls are TRBV7-2 and TRBJ1-5; 8 bases line up with TRBD1. The receptor was derived from a woman in her 30s with Graves' ophthalmopathy. Material: blood. The DNA of the CDR3 is TGTGCCAGCAGCGCCAGGACAGGGAAACAGCCCCAGCGTTTT. Translating it yields CASSARTGKQPQRF. The whole variable domain, filled in from reference TRBV7-2 and TRBJ1-5, reads GAGVSQSPSNKVTEKGKDVELRCDPISGHTALYWYRQSLGQGLEFLIYFQGNSAPDKSGLPSDRFSAERTGGSVSTLTIQRTQQEDSAVYLCASSARTGKQPQRFGDGTRLSIL.